This T cell receptor beta chain was recovered during a study of blood T cell repertoires in COVID-19. TCRdb's copy holds only in-frame clones and misses some; the assay was immunoSEQ multiplex PCR. The top ten clones hold under 4.5% of a sample with 150,000 to 200,000 clones, 70% to 90% of them seen once. CDR3 length equals 11 residues. Germline lookup yields CDR1 GTSNPN and CDR2 SVGIG (reference sequence). V lost 7 bases to trimming and J lost 5 bases, with 12 bases between them. The genes are TRBV30 and TRBJ2-7; a weak D match, TRBD2 (6 bases). Sequences were obtained from peripheral blood. The TCR originated in a woman aged 30 to 39 with acute or convalescent COVID-19. CDR3 nucleotides: TGTGCCTACCGGGACTTCCACGAGCAGTACTTC. Protein sequence: CAYRDFHEQYF.